This TCR beta chain came from a study of OX40 agonist ivuxolimab in advanced cancers. Study conclusions and caveats: CD8+ T cells were the subset that, on average, had more expanded clones than CD4+.

Sequencing was performed with immunoSEQ multiplex PCR; in TCRdb, only in-frame clones are kept and a portion is missing. The sample consists of roughly 46,000 clones, more than 65% of them appearing once. As to this clone: The antigen is not known.

Germline CDR1 reads KGHSH; CDR2 reads LQKENI. With V trimmed by 0 bases and J by 5 bases, 8 bases remained unmatched. This CDR3 is built from 16 residues. This sequence was found in an adult with an advanced solid tumor such as melanoma, head and neck, liver or kidney cancer. The genes are TRBV18 and TRBJ2-5, with 8 bases fitting TRBD1. Sequences were derived from CD4+ or CD8+ T cells sorted from blood, sampled in a trial of the OX40 agonist ivuxolimab. For the CDR3, the DNA is TGTGCCAGCTCACCACCGGGGGCAGGGGGCCTGGAGACCCAGTACTTC. This codes for CASSPPGAGGLETQYF. The full variable domain, its missing parts supplied by reference TRBV18 and TRBJ2-5, is NAGVMQNPRHLVRRRGQEARLRCSPMKGHSHVYWYRQLPEEGLKFMVYLQKENIIDESGMPKERFSAEFPKEGPSILRIQQVVRGDSAAYFCASSPPGAGGLETQYFGPGTRLLVL.